This T cell receptor beta chain was profiled in a study of CD8 T cells in ankylosing spondylitis (dated by TCRdb to 2016 to 2017). A note on the overall study: To find TCR variants linked to disease, the study profiled T cell receptor beta repertoires in ankylosing spondylitis patients and healthy donors. In total, the full study cohort was made up of 110 or so healthy donors and approximately 24 ankylosing spondylitis patients. Peripheral blood was sampled, and synovial fluid was additionally collected from ankylosing spondylitis patients. Points the paper makes about the study in general: Some of the motif variants had been reported before in the synovial fluid and blood of reactive arthritis patients, a finding that suggests common disease-initiation mechanisms. The disease-linked clones were reported to be significantly enriched in matched synovial fluid samples from ankylosing spondylitis patients. A TCR beta motif of several highly homologous amino acid variants appeared characteristic of blood from ankylosing spondylitis patients. In peripheral blood, the disease-linked clones were found at relatively low frequencies and had a CD8+ phenotype.

TCRdb lists the instrument as Illumina HiSeq 2500. TCR beta libraries were prepared by quantitative 5'-RACE with molecular barcodes. The original pipeline was this. To identify disease-linked TCR variants, a new computational method was used, one built on a probabilistic model of VDJ rearrangement. TCRdb cleaned the public reads at Q25 with fastp, built clones with MiXCR and kept in-frame beta chains. Identical CDR3 protein sequences are pooled into one entry, listed with their most common genes and DNA. TCRdb's processing, not the authors', yielded these V and J calls. Within this sample are roughly 130,000 distinct CDR3 sequences, with approximately 10% of them counted one time only. The ten top clones hold approximately 3.3% of the sample. The germline V gene (reference sequence) supplies CDR1 DFQATT and CDR2 SNEGSKA. The CDR3 covers 15 residues, taking in both the cysteine and the phenylalanine. Only CDR3 DNA is held: 45 bases, read in frame from base 1. The junction shows trimming of 1 base on V and 5 bases on J, and the gene matches do not reach 8 bases of it.

This clonotype occurred many times. Its binding antigen is unknown. Base quality data are lacking; no much larger clone is found one base away. The sample comprised blood, either unsorted or a sorted T cell fraction (not recorded which). The clonotype comes from a male donor with ankylosing spondylitis or in good health (not recorded which). This sequence uses TRBV20-1 and TRBJ2-3, with 8 central nucleotides matching TRBD2. CDR3 protein: CSARAGTRILDTQYF. The DNA sequence is as follows: TGCAGTGCTAGAGCCGGGACTAGGATTTTAGATACGCAGTATTTT.